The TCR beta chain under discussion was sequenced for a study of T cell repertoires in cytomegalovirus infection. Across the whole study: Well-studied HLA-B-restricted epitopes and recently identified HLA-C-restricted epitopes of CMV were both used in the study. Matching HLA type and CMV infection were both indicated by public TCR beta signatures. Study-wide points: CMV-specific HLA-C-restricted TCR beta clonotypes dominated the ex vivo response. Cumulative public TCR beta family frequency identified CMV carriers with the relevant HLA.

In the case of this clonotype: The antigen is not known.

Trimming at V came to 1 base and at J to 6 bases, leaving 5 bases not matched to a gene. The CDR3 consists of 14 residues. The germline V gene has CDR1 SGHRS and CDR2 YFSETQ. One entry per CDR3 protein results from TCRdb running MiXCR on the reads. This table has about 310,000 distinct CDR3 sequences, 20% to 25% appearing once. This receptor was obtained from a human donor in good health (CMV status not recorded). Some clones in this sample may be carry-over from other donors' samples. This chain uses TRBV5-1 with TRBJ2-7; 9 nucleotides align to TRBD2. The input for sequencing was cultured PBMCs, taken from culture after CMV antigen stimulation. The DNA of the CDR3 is TGCGCCAGCAGCTTGCTTAGCGGGAGTCGCGAGCAGTACTTC. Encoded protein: CASSLLSGSREQYF.